This T cell receptor beta chain is drawn from a study of read filtering for tumor transcriptome and immune sequencing. Study details: DNase treatment preceded whole-transcriptome library preparation. Per sample, TCR-region reads ranged about 4 to 11 million by IR-seq, about 75 to 1,300 by RNA-seq. General study findings and limits: Compared with RNA-seq, IR-seq gave much higher clonotype depth and reliability.

The CDR3 consists of 11 residues. V lost 5 bases and J lost 2, with 1 base in between. Germline V gene sequence: CDR1 SEHNR, CDR2 FQNEAQ (reference sequence). Molecular barcoded adaptors covering alpha/delta and beta/gamma chains were used on 400 to 450 ng RNA. In TCRdb, the reads were re-called with MiXCR into one record per CDR3 protein. This table has tens of thousands of distinct CDR3 sequences, roughly 19% appearing once. This clonotype has only a few counts. The antigen remains unidentified. This sequence was found in a donor at least 40 years old with multiple myeloma. The rearrangement joins TRBV7-9 to TRBJ1-3; D ambiguous. Sequenced input: a population of CD138-negative cells sorted from bone marrow. The CDR3 spells CASSPGNTIYF. The DNA of the CDR3 is TGTGCCAGCAGCCCTGGAAACACCATATATTTT.